This T cell receptor beta chain was profiled in a study of breast tumors, draining lymph nodes, adjacent tissues. Points from the study as a whole: Data fit most tumor T cells coming from lymph node, expanding in tumor. Tumor TCR diversity was below lymph nodes but above nontumor tissue.

Concerning this clonotype itself: Its antigen is undetermined.

TCRdb fed the multiplex PCR reads into MiXCR, producing one record per CDR3 protein. This table has 66,000 or so distinct CDR3 sequences, over 40% appearing once. The length of the CDR3 is 17 residues. Unmatched junction bases numbered 10, after V lost 1 base and J lost 3 bases. V and J are TRBV12-3 or TRBV12-4 and TRBJ2-3; 7 bases align to TRBD2. This sequence was found in a female donor with breast cancer. Some clones in this sample may be carry-over from other donors' samples. The sequencing input was breast tumor tissue. CDR3 DNA sequence: TGTGCCAGCAGTTTAGTACCCGGGGCTAGCGGAACAGATACGCAGTATTTT. It encodes CASSLVPGASGTDTQYF.